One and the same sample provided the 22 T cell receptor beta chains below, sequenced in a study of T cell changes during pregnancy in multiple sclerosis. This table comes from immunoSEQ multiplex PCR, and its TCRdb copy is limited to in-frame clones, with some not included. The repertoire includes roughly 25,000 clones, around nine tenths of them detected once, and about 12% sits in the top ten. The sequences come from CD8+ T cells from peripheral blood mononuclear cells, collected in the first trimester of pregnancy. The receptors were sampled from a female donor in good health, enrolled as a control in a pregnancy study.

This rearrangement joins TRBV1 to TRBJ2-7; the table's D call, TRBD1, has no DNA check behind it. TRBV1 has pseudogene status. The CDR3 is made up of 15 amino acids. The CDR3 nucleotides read TGCACCAGCAGCGGGAGGACAGGAAGATACTACGAGCAGTACTTC. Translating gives CTSSGRTGRYYEQYF.

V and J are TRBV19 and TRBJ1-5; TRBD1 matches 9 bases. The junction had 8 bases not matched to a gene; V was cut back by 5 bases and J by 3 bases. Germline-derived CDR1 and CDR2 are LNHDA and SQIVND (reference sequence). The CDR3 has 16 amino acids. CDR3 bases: TGTGCCAGTAGTCTCGGGACAGGGTCCTTCAATCAGCCCCAGCATTTT. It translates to CASSLGTGSFNQPQHF.

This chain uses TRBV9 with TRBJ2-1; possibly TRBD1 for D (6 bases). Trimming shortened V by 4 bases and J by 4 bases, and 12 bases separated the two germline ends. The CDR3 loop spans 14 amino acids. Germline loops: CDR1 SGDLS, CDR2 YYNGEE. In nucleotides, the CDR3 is TGTGCCAGCAGCACATACCAGGGGTACAATGAGCAGTTCTTC. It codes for CASSTYQGYNEQFF.

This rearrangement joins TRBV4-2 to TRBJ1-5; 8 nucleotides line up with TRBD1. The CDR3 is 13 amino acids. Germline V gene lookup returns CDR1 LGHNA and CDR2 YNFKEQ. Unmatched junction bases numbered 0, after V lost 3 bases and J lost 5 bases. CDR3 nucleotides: TGTGCCAGCAGCCAGACAGGGGATCAGCCCCAGCATTTT. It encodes CASSQTGDQPQHF.

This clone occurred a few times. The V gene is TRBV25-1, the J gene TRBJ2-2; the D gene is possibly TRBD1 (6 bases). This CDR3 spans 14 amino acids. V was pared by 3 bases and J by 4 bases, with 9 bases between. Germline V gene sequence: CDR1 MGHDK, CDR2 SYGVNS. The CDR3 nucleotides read TGTGCCAGCAGTGACTTCAGGGGCACCGGGGAGCTGTTTTTT. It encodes CASSDFRGTGELFF.

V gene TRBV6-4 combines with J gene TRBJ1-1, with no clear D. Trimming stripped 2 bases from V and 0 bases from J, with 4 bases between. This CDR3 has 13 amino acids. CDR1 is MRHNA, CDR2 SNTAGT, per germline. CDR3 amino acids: CASSDSMNTEAFF. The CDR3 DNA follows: TGTGCCAGCAGTGACAGCATGAACACTGAAGCTTTCTTT.

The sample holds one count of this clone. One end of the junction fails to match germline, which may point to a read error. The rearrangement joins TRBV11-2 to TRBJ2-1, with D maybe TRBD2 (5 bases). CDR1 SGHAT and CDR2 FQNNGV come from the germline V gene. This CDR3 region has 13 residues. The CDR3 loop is CASSLGVSDEQFF. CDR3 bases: TGTGCCAGCAGTTTAGGAGTTAGCGATGAGCAGTTCTTC. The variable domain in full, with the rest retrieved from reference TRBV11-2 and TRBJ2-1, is EAGVAQSPRYKIIEKRQSVAFWCNPISGHATLYWYQQILGQGPKLLIQFQNNGVVDDSQLPKDRFSAERLKGVDSTLKIQPAKLEDSAVYLCASSLGVSDEQFFGPGTRLTVL.

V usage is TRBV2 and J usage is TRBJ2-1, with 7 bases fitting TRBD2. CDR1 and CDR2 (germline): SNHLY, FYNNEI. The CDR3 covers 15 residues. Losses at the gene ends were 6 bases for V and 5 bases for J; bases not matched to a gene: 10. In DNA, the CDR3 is TGTGCCAGCAGACGATACCTAGCGGAGAACAATGAGCAGTTCTTC. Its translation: CASRRYLAENNEQFF. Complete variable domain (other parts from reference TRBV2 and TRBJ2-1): EPEVTQTPSHQVTQMGQEVILRCVPISNHLYFYWYRQILGQKVEFLVSFYNNEISEKSEIFDDQFSVERPDGSNFTLKIRSTKLEDSAMYFCASRRYLAENNEQFFGPGTRLTVL.

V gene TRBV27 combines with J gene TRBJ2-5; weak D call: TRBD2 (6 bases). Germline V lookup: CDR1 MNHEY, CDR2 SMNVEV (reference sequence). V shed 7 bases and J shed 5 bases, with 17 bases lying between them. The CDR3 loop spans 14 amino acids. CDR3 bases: TGTGCCAGCAAGGGTCTTGGGGGAGGCGAGACCCAGTACTTC. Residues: CASKGLGGGETQYF.

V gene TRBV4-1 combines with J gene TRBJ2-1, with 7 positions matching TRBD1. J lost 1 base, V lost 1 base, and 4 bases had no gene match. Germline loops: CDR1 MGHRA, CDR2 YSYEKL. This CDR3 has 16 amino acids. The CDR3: CASSQVEDRSYNEQFF. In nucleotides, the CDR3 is TGCGCCAGCAGCCAAGTGGAGGACAGGTCCTACAATGAGCAGTTCTTC.

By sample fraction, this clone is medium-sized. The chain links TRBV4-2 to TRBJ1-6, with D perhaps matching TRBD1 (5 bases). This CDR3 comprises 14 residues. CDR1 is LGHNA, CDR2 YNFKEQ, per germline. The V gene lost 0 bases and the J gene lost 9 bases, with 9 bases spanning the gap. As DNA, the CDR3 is TGTGCCAGCAGCCAAGAAGGGGATAGTTCACCCCTCCACTTT. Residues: CASSQEGDSSPLHF.

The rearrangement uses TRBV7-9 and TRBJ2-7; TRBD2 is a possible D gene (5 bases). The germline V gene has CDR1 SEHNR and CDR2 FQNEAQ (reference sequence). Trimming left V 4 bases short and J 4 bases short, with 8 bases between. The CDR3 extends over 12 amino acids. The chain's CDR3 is CASSWELYEQYF. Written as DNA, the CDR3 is TGTGCCAGCAGCTGGGAGTTATACGAGCAGTACTTC.

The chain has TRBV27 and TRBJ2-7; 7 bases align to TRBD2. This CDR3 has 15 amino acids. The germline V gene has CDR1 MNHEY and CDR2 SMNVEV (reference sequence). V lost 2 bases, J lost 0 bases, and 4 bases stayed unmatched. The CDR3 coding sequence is TGTGCCAGCAGTTTAGCGGGGGTCAGCTCCTACGAGCAGTACTTC. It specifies CASSLAGVSSYEQYF.

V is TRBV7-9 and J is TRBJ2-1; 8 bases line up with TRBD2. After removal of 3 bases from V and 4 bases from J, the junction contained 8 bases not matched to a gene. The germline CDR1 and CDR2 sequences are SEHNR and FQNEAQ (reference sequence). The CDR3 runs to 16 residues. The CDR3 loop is CASSFGASGPYNEQFF. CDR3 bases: TGTGCCAGCAGCTTTGGAGCTAGCGGGCCTTACAATGAGCAGTTCTTC.

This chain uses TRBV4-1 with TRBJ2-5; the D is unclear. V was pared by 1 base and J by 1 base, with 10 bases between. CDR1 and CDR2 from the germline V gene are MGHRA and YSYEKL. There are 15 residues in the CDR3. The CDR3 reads CASSQGLTPQETQYF. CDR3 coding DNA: TGCGCCAGCAGCCAAGGACTTACGCCCCAAGAGACCCAGTACTTC.

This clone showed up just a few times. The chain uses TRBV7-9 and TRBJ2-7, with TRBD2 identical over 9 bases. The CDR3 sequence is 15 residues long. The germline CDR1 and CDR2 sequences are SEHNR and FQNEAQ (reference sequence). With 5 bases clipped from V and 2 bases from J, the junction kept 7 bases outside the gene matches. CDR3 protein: CASSKGLAGTYEQYF. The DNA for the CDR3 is TGTGCCAGCAGCAAGGGGCTAGCGGGAACCTACGAGCAGTACTTC.

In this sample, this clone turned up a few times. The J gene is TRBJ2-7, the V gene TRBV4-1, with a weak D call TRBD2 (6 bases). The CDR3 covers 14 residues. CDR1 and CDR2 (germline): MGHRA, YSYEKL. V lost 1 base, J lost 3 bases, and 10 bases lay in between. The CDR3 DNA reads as TGCGCCAGCAGCCAAGCTGTGGGAGGCTACGAGCAGTACTTC. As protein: CASSQAVGGYEQYF.

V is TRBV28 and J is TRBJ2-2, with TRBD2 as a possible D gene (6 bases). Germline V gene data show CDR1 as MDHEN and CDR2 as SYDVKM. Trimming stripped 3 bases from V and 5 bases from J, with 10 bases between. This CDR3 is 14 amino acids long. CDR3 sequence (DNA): TGTGCCAGCAGTTTGCGGGGTTGGACCGGGGAGCTGTTTTTT. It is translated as CASSLRGWTGELFF.

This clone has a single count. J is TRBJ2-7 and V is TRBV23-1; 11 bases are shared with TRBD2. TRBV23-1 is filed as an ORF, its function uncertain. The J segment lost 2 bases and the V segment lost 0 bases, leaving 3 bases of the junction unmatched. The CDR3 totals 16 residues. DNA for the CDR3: TGCGCCAGCAGTCAATCGAGGGGACTAGCGGCCTACGAGCAGTACTTC. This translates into CASSQSRGLAAYEQYF.

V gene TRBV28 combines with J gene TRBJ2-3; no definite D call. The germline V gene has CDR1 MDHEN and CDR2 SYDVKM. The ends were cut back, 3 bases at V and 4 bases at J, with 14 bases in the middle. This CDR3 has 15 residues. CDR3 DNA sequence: TGTGCCAGCAGTTTCGGCCTTCCGCAGGCAGATACGCAGTATTTT. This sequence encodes CASSFGLPQADTQYF.

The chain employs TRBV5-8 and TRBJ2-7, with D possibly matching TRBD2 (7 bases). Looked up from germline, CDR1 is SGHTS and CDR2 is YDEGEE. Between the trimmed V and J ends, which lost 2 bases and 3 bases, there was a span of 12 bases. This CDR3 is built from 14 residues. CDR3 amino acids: CASSFGRGVYEQYF. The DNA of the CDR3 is TGTGCCAGCAGCTTTGGGAGGGGGGTCTACGAGCAGTACTTC. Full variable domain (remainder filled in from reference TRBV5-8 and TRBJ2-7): EAGVTQSPTHLIKTRGQQATLRCSPISGHTSVYWYQQALGLGLQFLLWYDEGEERNRGNFPPRFSGRQFPNYSSELNVNALELEDSALYLCASSFGRGVYEQYFGPGTRLTVT.

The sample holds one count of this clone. DNA for the CDR3: TGTGCCAGCAGTTTACAGGGGGCCGGGGAGACCCAGTACTTC. It encodes CASSLQGAGETQYF. The chain recombines TRBV27 with TRBJ2-5, with 8 nucleotides matching TRBD1. The germline V gene has CDR1 MNHEY and CDR2 SMNVEV (reference sequence). V dropped 2 bases and J dropped 5; count of bases not matched to a gene: 4. This CDR3 has 14 amino acids.